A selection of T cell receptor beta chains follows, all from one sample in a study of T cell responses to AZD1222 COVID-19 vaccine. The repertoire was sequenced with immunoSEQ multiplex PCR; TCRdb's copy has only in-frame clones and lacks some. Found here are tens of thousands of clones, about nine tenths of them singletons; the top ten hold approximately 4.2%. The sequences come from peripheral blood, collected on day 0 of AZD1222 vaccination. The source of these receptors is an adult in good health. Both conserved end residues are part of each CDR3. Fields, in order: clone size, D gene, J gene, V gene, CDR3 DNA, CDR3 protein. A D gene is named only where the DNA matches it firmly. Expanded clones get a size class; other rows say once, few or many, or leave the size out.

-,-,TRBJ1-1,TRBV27,TGTGCCAGCAGTTTATCGATATTGAGTGAAGCTTTCTTT,CASSLSILSEAFF
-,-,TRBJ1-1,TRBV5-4,TGTGCCACCCAGGGTATGAACACTGAAGCTTTCTTT,CATQGMNTEAFF
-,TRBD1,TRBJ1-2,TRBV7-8,TGTGCCAGCAGCTTAAAACAGGGGGCGACTGGCTACACCTTC,CASSLKQGATGYTF
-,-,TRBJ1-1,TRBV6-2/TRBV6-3,TGTGCCAGCAGTCGACCCCCCCCCACAAGGAACACTGAAGCTTTCTTT,CASSRPPPTRNTEAFF
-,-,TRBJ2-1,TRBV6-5,TGTGCCAGCAGTTTACAGGGTTCTATCTACAATGAGCAGTTCTTC,CASSLQGSIYNEQFF
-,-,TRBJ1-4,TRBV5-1,TGCGCCAGCAGCTTGGAGGTTGGTAATGAAAAACTGTTTTTT,CASSLEVGNEKLFF
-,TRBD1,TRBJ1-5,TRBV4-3,TGCGCCAGCAGCCGGAGGACAGGGGGCGGTCAGCCCCAGCATTTT,CASSRRTGGGQPQHF
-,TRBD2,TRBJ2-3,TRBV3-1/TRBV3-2,TGTGCCAGCAGCGAAGTTCAATGGCGGGGGGGATCTACAGATACGCAGTATTTT,CASSEVQWRGGSTDTQYF
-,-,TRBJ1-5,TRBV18,TGTGCCAGCTCACCTTCGAGGGGAGAGCAGCCCCAGCATTTT,CASSPSRGEQPQHF
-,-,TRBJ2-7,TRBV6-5,TGTGCCAGCAGTTCTCCAGGGTTCTACGAGCAGTACTTC,CASSSPGFYEQYF
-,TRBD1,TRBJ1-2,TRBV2,TGTGCCAGTACTCCCTGGGCGGGACAGGGGCCCATCACCTTC,CASTPWAGQGPITF
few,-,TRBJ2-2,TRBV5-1,TGCGCCAGCAGCTTAAGGACAGTGGACACCGGGGAGCTGTTTTTT,CASSLRTVDTGELFF
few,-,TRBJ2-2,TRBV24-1,TGTGCCACCAGTGATTTCTCGGGGGCACGGACCGGGGAGCTGTTTTTT,CATSDFSGARTGELFF
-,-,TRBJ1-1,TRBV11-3,TGTGCCAGCAGCTTAGGGACGACAGCTTTCTTT,CASSLGTTAFF
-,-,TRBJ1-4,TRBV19,TGTGCCAGTAATAGGGGCGGGAGACTTAATGAAAAACTGTTTTTT,CASNRGGRLNEKLFF
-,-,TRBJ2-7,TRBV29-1,TGCAGCGTTCGGGGGAGCTCCTACGAGCAGTACTTC,CSVRGSSYEQYF
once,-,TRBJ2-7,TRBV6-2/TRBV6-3,TGTGCCAGCAGTTCCGGGGACCCTTTCTACGAGCAGTACTTC,CASSSGDPFYEQYF
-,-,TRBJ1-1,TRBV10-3,TGTGCCATCAGCCTGGGAGGACCGAACACTGAAGCTTTCTTT,CAISLGGPNTEAFF
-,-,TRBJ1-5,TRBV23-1,TGCGCCAGCAGTCAATCGGGAACAGGGCGTCAGCCCCAGCATTTT,CASSQSGTGRQPQHF
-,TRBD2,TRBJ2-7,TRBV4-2,TGTGCCAGCAGCCAAGAAGGGAGCGGGAGCCCCCCTTACGAGCAGTACTTC,CASSQEGSGSPPYEQYF
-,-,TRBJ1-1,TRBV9,TGTGCCAGCAGCGTAGAGGCAGGGAGAGACGCTTTCTTT,CASSVEAGRDAFF
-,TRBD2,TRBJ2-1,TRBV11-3,TGTGCCAGCAGCCCGGGACTAGCGGGGGGGGATGAGCAGTTCTTC,CASSPGLAGGDEQFF
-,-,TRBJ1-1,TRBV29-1,TGCAGCGTTGTACTACAGGCCGTACTTCAGCACGAAGCTTTCTTT,CSVVLQAVLQHEAFF
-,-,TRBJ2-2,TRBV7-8,TGTGCCAGCAGCTCCGGCACTAGTGATTACACCGGGGAGCTGTTTTTT,CASSSGTSDYTGELFF
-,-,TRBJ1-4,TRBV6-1,TGTGCCAGCAGTGAACCCATGGGGGCAGGGGTTGGTGAAAAACTGTTTTTT,CASSEPMGAGVGEKLFF
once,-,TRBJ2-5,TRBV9,TGTGCCAGCAGCGTGTCTGGGGATGTAGAGACCCAGTACTTC,CASSVSGDVETQYF